A selection of T cell receptor beta chains follows, all from one sample in a study of STAT3 mutations in large granular lymphocyte leukemia. TCRdb's table, derived via immunoSEQ multiplex PCR, lists solely in-frame clones and lacks some. The sample contains over 30,000 clones, about 88% of which appear only once. Source material: PBMCs. Source of these receptors: a human donor with T large granular lymphocyte leukemia. Some clones in this sample may be carry-over from other donors' samples. The CDR3 runs from the conserved cysteine through the conserved F or W. D genes are given only for firm matches. Not all rows give a size; the values are once, few, many and, for expanded clones, a class.

TRBV14	few	NA	TRBJ1-4	TGTGCCAGCAGCCAAGATCCGGGGGGGAATGAAAAACTGTTTTTT	CASSQDPGGNEKLFF
TRBV29-1	NA	TRBD1	TRBJ2-5	TGCAGCGCCGGACAGGGGGTTCCCCAAGAGACCCAGTACTTC	CSAGQGVPQETQYF
TRBV13	NA	NA	TRBJ1-1	TGTGCCAGCAGCTCGAGGGCGAGGGAGGCTTTCTTT	CASSSRAREAFF
TRBV30	once	NA	TRBJ2-5	TGTGCCTACGCCGCCCGGATGTGGGAGACCCAGTACTTC	CAYAARMWETQYF
TRBV7-9	NA	NA	TRBJ1-2	TGTGCCAGCAGCTTGACCCAACTCTATGGCTACACCTTC	CASSLTQLYGYTF
TRBV6-5	NA	NA	TRBJ1-4	TGTGCCAGCAGGAGTTTTGGTGAAAAACTGTTTTTT	CASRSFGEKLFF
TRBV4-1	NA	TRBD1	TRBJ2-5	TGCGCCAGCAGCCAAGCACAGGGGAGTGAGACCCAGTACTTC	CASSQAQGSETQYF
TRBV2	NA	TRBD1	TRBJ1-6	TGTGCCAGCACCCGGGACAGGGGGAATTCACCCCTCCACTTT	CASTRDRGNSPLHF
TRBV10-3	NA	TRBD1	TRBJ2-7	TGTGCCATCAGTGGGGACAGGTACGAGCAGTACTTC	CAISGDRYEQYF
TRBV30	NA	NA	TRBJ2-5	TGTGCCTGGAGTGTACGGGCGGGGAGGAGGGAGACCCAGTACTTC	CAWSVRAGRRETQYF
TRBV11-2	NA	TRBD2	TRBJ2-2	TGTGCCAGCAGCTACAGACTAGCGGGGGGGCCCGGGGAGCTGTTTTTT	CASSYRLAGGPGELFF
TRBV29-1	NA	TRBD1	TRBJ2-1	TGCAGCGTCCCGGGACAGCCCCCCTACAATGAGCAGTTCTTC	CSVPGQPPYNEQFF
TRBV7-9	NA	NA	TRBJ1-3	TGTGCCAGCAGCTTTGGACCCGCTGAGAACACCATATATTTT	CASSFGPAENTIYF
TRBV5-6	NA	NA	TRBJ1-3	TGTGCCAGCAGCGTGACAGTGCTCGGGACCATATATTTT	CASSVTVLGTIYF
TRBV7-9	NA	TRBD1	TRBJ1-2	TGTGCCAGCACCATACAGGGGGCAGGGCCTTATGGCTACACCTTC	CASTIQGAGPYGYTF
TRBV13	NA	NA	TRBJ1-6	TGTGCCAGCAGCACCAACGGGGGCAACTATCCCCTCCACTTT	CASSTNGGNYPLHF
TRBV29-1	many	TRBD1	TRBJ1-2	TGCAGCGGTCTGACAGGGAATGGCTACACCTTC	CSGLTGNGYTF
TRBV5-1	NA	NA	TRBJ1-3	TGCGCCAGCAGCTTAGGGGCGGCCGACTCTGGAAACACCATATATTTT	CASSLGAADSGNTIYF
TRBV5-5	NA	NA	TRBJ2-3	TGTGCCAGCAGCTGGACCCCCACCACAGATACGCAGTATTTT	CASSWTPTTDTQYF
TRBV9	NA	TRBD2	TRBJ2-7	TGTGCCAGCAGCGTCGGCGGGGGGGCGTACGAGCAGTACTTC	CASSVGGGAYEQYF
TRBV29-1	NA	NA	TRBJ2-1	TGCAGCGTTGACAAGGGAATTTACAATGAGCAGTTCTTC	CSVDKGIYNEQFF
TRBV28	NA	NA	TRBJ1-2	TGTGCCAGCAGTTTCTTGTCGGCCCCTAACTATGGCTACACCTTC	CASSFLSAPNYGYTF
TRBV7-9	NA	TRBD1	TRBJ2-7	TGTGCCAGCAGCTCAGGACAGGGCCATGGTCATGAGGAGTACTTC	CASSSGQGHGHEEYF
TRBV6-1	few	NA	TRBJ1-5	TGTGCCAGCACCATCTCAGGGCCGGGACAGCCCCAGCATTTT	CASTISGPGQPQHF
TRBV5-1	NA	TRBD1	TRBJ2-3	TGCGCCAGCAGCTGGCAGGGGGCTGTAGATACGCAGTATTTT	CASSWQGAVDTQYF
TRBV7-6	NA	NA	TRBJ1-2	TGTGCCAGCAGTCCAATGAAACAGGGCCGGGCGGGTGGCTACACCTTC	CASSPMKQGRAGGYTF
TRBV29-1	once	TRBD1	TRBJ1-4	TGCAGCGTTGGGCAGGGGGCGAGTGGGGCCAATGAAAAACTGTTTTTT	CSVGQGASGANEKLFF
TRBV5-1	NA	TRBD1	TRBJ1-6	TGCGCCAGCAGCCCAGGGACAGGGGACTCACCCCTCCACTTT	CASSPGTGDSPLHF